A selection of T cell receptor beta chains follows, all from one sample in a study of T cells in Graves' hyperthyroidism and ophthalmopathy. A single record per CDR3 protein comes from TCRdb applying MiXCR to the multiplex PCR reads. This sample has about 840,000 distinct CDR3 sequences, with 38% found just once. Sequencing input: blood. These receptor sequences come from a man aged 18 to 35 with Graves' hyperthyroidism. CDR3s include the opening cysteine and the closing phenylalanine or tryptophan. Fields, in order: J gene, CDR3 length, D gene, V gene, clone size, CDR3 protein, CDR3 DNA. D genes are given only for firm matches. Rows may omit the clone size; those that give it use once, few, many or a size class.

J gene: TRBJ1-1
CDR3 length: 15
D gene: NA
V gene: TRBV5-1
clone size: NA
CDR3 protein: CASSLDGRGRSEAFF
CDR3 DNA: TGCGCCAGCAGCTTGGATGGCAGGGGAAGATCTGAAGCTTTCTTT

J gene: TRBJ1-6
CDR3 length: 15
D gene: NA
V gene: TRBV12-3/TRBV12-4
clone size: few
CDR3 protein: CASSPRGGTASPLHF
CDR3 DNA: TGTGCCAGCAGCCCCCGGGGAGGCACCGCTTCACCCCTCCACTTT

J gene: TRBJ1-1
CDR3 length: 19
D gene: TRBD1
V gene: TRBV10-3
clone size: many
CDR3 protein: CAISEYRRSNRGLGTEAFF
CDR3 DNA: TGTGCCATCAGTGAGTATCGGCGGTCTAACAGGGGGCTGGGGACTGAAGCTTTCTTT

J gene: TRBJ1-2
CDR3 length: 15
D gene: NA
V gene: TRBV2
clone size: NA
CDR3 protein: CASSVDARANYGYTF
CDR3 DNA: TGTGCCAGCAGCGTAGACGCCAGGGCCAACTATGGCTACACCTTC

J gene: TRBJ2-2
CDR3 length: 13
D gene: NA
V gene: TRBV12-3/TRBV12-4
clone size: NA
CDR3 protein: CASIRSRTGELFF
CDR3 DNA: TGTGCCAGCATCCGGTCCCGGACCGGGGAGCTGTTTTTT

J gene: TRBJ1-2
CDR3 length: 16
D gene: NA
V gene: TRBV2
clone size: few
CDR3 protein: CASSEEGRGRAYGYTF
CDR3 DNA: TGTGCCAGCAGTGAAGAGGGGAGAGGCAGGGCTTATGGCTACACCTTC

J gene: TRBJ1-4
CDR3 length: 11
D gene: NA
V gene: TRBV19
clone size: NA
CDR3 protein: CACTRGEKLFF
CDR3 DNA: TGTGCCTGTACTAGGGGTGAAAAACTGTTTTTT

J gene: TRBJ2-5
CDR3 length: 16
D gene: TRBD1
V gene: TRBV24-1
clone size: many
CDR3 protein: CATSDPSQGAEETQYF
CDR3 DNA: TGTGCCACCAGTGACCCATCCCAGGGGGCAGAGGAGACCCAGTACTTC

J gene: TRBJ1-1
CDR3 length: 16
D gene: TRBD1
V gene: TRBV7-9
clone size: once
CDR3 protein: CASRSGTDTSLAEAFF
CDR3 DNA: TGTGCCAGCAGATCCGGGACAGACACCAGCCTCGCTGAAGCTTTCTTT

J gene: TRBJ2-7
CDR3 length: 14
D gene: NA
V gene: TRBV5-1
clone size: many
CDR3 protein: CASSTRAGSYEQYF
CDR3 DNA: TGCGCCAGCAGCACCCGGGCTGGATCCTACGAGCAGTACTTC

J gene: TRBJ2-7
CDR3 length: 14
D gene: TRBD1
V gene: TRBV20-1
clone size: once
CDR3 protein: CSASPGQGYYEQYF
CDR3 DNA: TGCAGTGCGTCTCCGGGACAGGGGTACTACGAGCAGTACTTC

J gene: TRBJ1-1
CDR3 length: 14
D gene: TRBD1
V gene: TRBV7-9
clone size: many
CDR3 protein: CASFLGTENTEAFF
CDR3 DNA: TGTGCCAGCTTTCTGGGGACAGAGAACACTGAAGCTTTCTTT

J gene: TRBJ2-7
CDR3 length: 11
D gene: NA
V gene: TRBV7-3
clone size: NA
CDR3 protein: CASSQGPGLNF
CDR3 DNA: TGTGCCAGCAGCCAAGGGCCCGGGTTAAACTTC

J gene: TRBJ2-7
CDR3 length: 12
D gene: NA
V gene: TRBV6-5
clone size: many
CDR3 protein: CASTNRRDEQYF
CDR3 DNA: TGTGCCAGCACCAACAGGAGGGATGAGCAGTACTTC

J gene: TRBJ2-7
CDR3 length: 14
D gene: NA
V gene: TRBV5-1
clone size: few
CDR3 protein: CASSQDTTSREQYF
CDR3 DNA: TGCGCCAGCAGCCAAGATACTACTTCCCGTGAGCAGTACTTC

J gene: TRBJ2-3
CDR3 length: 12
D gene: NA
V gene: TRBV29-1
clone size: many
CDR3 protein: CSVEENTDTQYF
CDR3 DNA: TGCAGCGTCGAGGAGAACACAGATACGCAGTATTTT

J gene: TRBJ1-5
CDR3 length: 13
D gene: TRBD1
V gene: TRBV7-9
clone size: many
CDR3 protein: CASSLGQGQPQHF
CDR3 DNA: TGTGCCAGCAGCCTAGGACAGGGTCAGCCCCAGCATTTT

J gene: TRBJ2-6
CDR3 length: 18
D gene: TRBD2
V gene: TRBV7-9
clone size: NA
CDR3 protein: CASSLNGGLESGANVLTF
CDR3 DNA: TGTGCCAGCAGCTTAAATGGCGGACTAGAATCCGGGGCCAACGTCCTGACTTTC

J gene: TRBJ2-5
CDR3 length: 14
D gene: NA
V gene: TRBV7-8
clone size: many
CDR3 protein: CASSPPENQETQYF
CDR3 DNA: TGTGCCAGCTCGCCCCCTGAAAACCAAGAGACCCAGTACTTC

J gene: TRBJ2-2
CDR3 length: 14
D gene: NA
V gene: TRBV20-1
clone size: few
CDR3 protein: CSAGRDRNTGELFF
CDR3 DNA: TGCAGTGCTGGCCGGGACCGAAACACCGGGGAGCTGTTTTTT